Included here is one TCR beta chain sequence, with context. No antigen is known for it. This specimen belongs to a study of radiotherapy plus CTLA-4 blockade in lung cancer. Background on the study: Objective responses arose in roughly 18% of patients, and 25% to 40% experienced disease control. Regarding the study as a whole: Early blood T cell clone changes and increased post-radiation serum interferon-beta were reportedly the strongest response predictors. There was expansion of tumor-derived TCR clones in blood after radiotherapy plus ipilimumab.

This CDR3 contains 13 residues. Germline V gene lookup returns CDR1 MNHNS and CDR2 SASEGT. Chemo-refractory metastatic non-small-cell lung cancer patients received focal radiation with ipilimumab CTLA-4 blockade. This table comes from immunoSEQ multiplex PCR, and its TCRdb copy is limited to in-frame clones, with some not included. The sample includes 90,000 or so clones, around 87% of them seen just once. The source is a human donor with non-small cell lung cancer who had a partial response to radiotherapy plus ipilimumab. The sample was peripheral blood, taken from a patient treated with radiotherapy plus ipilimumab. V usage is TRBV6-1 and J usage is TRBJ1-5; 7 bases map to TRBD1. CDR3 sequence reads: CGAGGQNNQPQHF. The CDR3 DNA follows: TGTGGGGCGGGGGGACAGAACAATCAGCCCCAGCATTTT.